The following is a T cell receptor (beta chain) sequence with its context. The antigen is unknown. The source of the sample is a study of CD8+CD57+ T cells in acquired aplastic anemia. Profiling of TCR beta VDJ combinations and CDR3 sequences used genomic DNA as template. TCRdb reprocessed the reads via MiXCR and lists one record per CDR3 protein. The sample has around 250,000 distinct CDR3 sequences; roughly 80% are singletons. The V gene lost 1 base and the J gene lost 7 bases, with 11 bases spanning the gap. The CDR3 has 13 amino acids. The germline V gene encodes CDR1 LNHNV and CDR2 YYDKDF (reference sequence). Study findings and constraints: Some 28 sequences, all CD8+ CDR3, were shared between patients and controls. Patients and controls were not found to differ significantly in CD8+ Simpson's diversity.

Only patients with CD8+CD57+ cell expansion on flow cytometry were chosen for sequencing. The blood sampling took place in patients who had so far received no therapy. The sequenced sample consisted of sorted CD4+, CD8+, or CD8+CD57+ T cells (not recorded which) from PBMCs. The TCR was taken from a human donor with aplastic anemia. This chain uses TRBV15 with TRBJ2-7; no definite D call. This CDR3 is CATSRGSDQEQYF. CDR3 sequence (DNA): TGTGCCACCAGCAGAGGGTCAGACCAAGAGCAGTACTTC.